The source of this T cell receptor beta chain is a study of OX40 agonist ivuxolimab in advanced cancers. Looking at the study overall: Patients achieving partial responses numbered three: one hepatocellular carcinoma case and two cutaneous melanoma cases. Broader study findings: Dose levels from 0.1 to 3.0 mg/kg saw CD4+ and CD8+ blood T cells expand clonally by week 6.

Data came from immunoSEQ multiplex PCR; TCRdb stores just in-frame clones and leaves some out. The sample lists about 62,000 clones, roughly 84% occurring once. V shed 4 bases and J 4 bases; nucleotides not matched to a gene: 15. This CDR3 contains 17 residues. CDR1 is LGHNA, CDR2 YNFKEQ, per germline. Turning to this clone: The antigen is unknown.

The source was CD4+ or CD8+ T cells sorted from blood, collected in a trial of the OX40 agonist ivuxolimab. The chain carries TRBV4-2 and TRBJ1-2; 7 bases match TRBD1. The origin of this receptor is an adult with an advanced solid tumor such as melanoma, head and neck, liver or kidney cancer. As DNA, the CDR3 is TGTGCCAGCAGCCCCCCCGGGACAGAGCGCCTTAGCTATGGCTACACCTTC. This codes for CASSPPGTERLSYGYTF.